The rows below give T cell receptor beta chains drawn from one sample of a study of vaccination and CD4 T cells after COVID-19. TCRdb reprocessed the PCR reads with MiXCR, giving one entry per CDR3 protein. The sample carries under 20,000 distinct CDR3 sequences, approximately 22% recorded once. What these receptors recognize is not known. The sequenced sample consisted of cultured CD4+ T cells from blood. These receptors all come from a human donor with COVID-19. The CDR3 runs from the conserved cysteine through the conserved F or W. D genes are given only for firm matches. Expanded clones are given a class, and other clones once, few, many or no size at all.

v_gene: TRBV6-1; d_gene: .; j_gene: TRBJ2-1; len: 16; abundance: .; CDR3aa: CASKNQGGLSGNEQFF; CDR3nt: TGTGCCAGCAAGAATCAAGGGGGACTTTCGGGCAATGAGCAGTTCTTC
v_gene: TRBV20-1; d_gene: TRBD2; j_gene: TRBJ2-3; len: 15; abundance: .; CDR3aa: CSARSLAASTDTQYF; CDR3nt: TGCAGTGCCCGTAGTCTAGCGGCTAGCACAGATACGCAGTATTTT
v_gene: TRBV12-3/TRBV12-4; d_gene: TRBD1; j_gene: TRBJ1-2; len: 14; abundance: .; CDR3aa: CASRETGANYGYTF; CDR3nt: TGTGCCAGCAGGGAGACAGGGGCTAACTATGGCTACACCTTC
v_gene: TRBV6-2/TRBV6-3; d_gene: .; j_gene: TRBJ1-2; len: 15; abundance: .; CDR3aa: CASRPTSGGLYGYTF; CDR3nt: TGTGCCAGCAGACCCACTTCCGGGGGGCTCTATGGCTACACCTTC
v_gene: TRBV20-1; d_gene: TRBD1; j_gene: TRBJ1-2; len: 14; abundance: .; CDR3aa: CSASREDRAYGYTF; CDR3nt: TGCAGTGCTAGCCGTGAGGACAGGGCCTATGGCTACACCTTC
v_gene: TRBV2; d_gene: .; j_gene: TRBJ1-3; len: 14; abundance: .; CDR3aa: CASRDRYSGNTIYF; CDR3nt: TGTGCCAGCAGAGACCGCTACTCTGGAAACACCATATATTTT
v_gene: TRBV19; d_gene: .; j_gene: TRBJ1-4; len: 16; abundance: few; CDR3aa: CASTPQPGFGGEKLFF; CDR3nt: TGTGCCAGTACCCCTCAACCGGGCTTCGGGGGAGAAAAACTGTTTTTT
v_gene: TRBV24-1; d_gene: .; j_gene: TRBJ1-2; len: 12; abundance: medium-sized; CDR3aa: CATSGQGSGYTF; CDR3nt: TGTGCCACCAGTGGGCAGGGTAGCGGCTACACCTTC
v_gene: TRBV14; d_gene: .; j_gene: TRBJ1-1; len: 15; abundance: few; CDR3aa: CASSRGQSLNTEAFF; CDR3nt: TGTGCCAGCAGCCGTGGACAGTCCCTGAACACTGAAGCTTTCTTT
v_gene: TRBV28; d_gene: .; j_gene: TRBJ2-7; len: 11; abundance: .; CDR3aa: CASSLKYEQYF; CDR3nt: TGTGCCAGCAGTCTCAAATACGAGCAGTACTTC
v_gene: TRBV6-5; d_gene: TRBD1; j_gene: TRBJ1-2; len: 15; abundance: .; CDR3aa: CASSYHGQANYGYTF; CDR3nt: TGTGCCAGCAGTTATCATGGACAGGCCAATTATGGCTACACCTTC
v_gene: TRBV6-5; d_gene: .; j_gene: TRBJ2-1; len: 12; abundance: few; CDR3aa: CASSFGVTEQFF; CDR3nt: TGTGCCAGCAGTTTCGGGGTGACAGAGCAGTTCTTC
v_gene: TRBV3-1; d_gene: .; j_gene: TRBJ2-3; len: 17; abundance: .; CDR3aa: CASSPAGRGLGTDTQYF; CDR3nt: TGTGCCAGCAGCCCAGCGGGCAGGGGATTGGGCACAGATACGCAGTATTTT
v_gene: TRBV19; d_gene: .; j_gene: TRBJ1-2; len: 15; abundance: few; CDR3aa: CASSEGAHGSYGYTF; CDR3nt: TGTGCCAGTAGTGAGGGAGCGCATGGAAGCTATGGCTACACCTTC
v_gene: TRBV2; d_gene: .; j_gene: TRBJ2-5; len: 11; abundance: medium-sized; CDR3aa: CASRWQETQYF; CDR3nt: TGTGCCAGCAGGTGGCAAGAGACCCAGTACTTC
v_gene: TRBV18; d_gene: .; j_gene: TRBJ1-6; len: 17; abundance: few; CDR3aa: CASSKIRGTSYNSPLHF; CDR3nt: TGTGCCAGCTCAAAGATACGGGGGACCTCCTATAATTCACCCCTCCACTTT
v_gene: TRBV7-2; d_gene: TRBD2; j_gene: TRBJ2-2; len: 16; abundance: .; CDR3aa: CASSMGLAEGRRELFF; CDR3nt: TGTGCCAGCAGCATGGGACTAGCGGAGGGCCGGAGGGAGCTGTTTTTT
v_gene: TRBV7-9; d_gene: .; j_gene: TRBJ1-3; len: 15; abundance: .; CDR3aa: CASSLEFPERNTIYF; CDR3nt: TGTGCCAGCAGCTTAGAATTCCCGGAGAGAAACACCATATATTTT
v_gene: TRBV4-2; d_gene: .; j_gene: TRBJ2-5; len: 12; abundance: few; CDR3aa: CASSPEQETQYF; CDR3nt: TGTGCCAGCAGCCCAGAACAAGAGACCCAGTACTTC
v_gene: TRBV6-5; d_gene: .; j_gene: TRBJ1-1; len: 13; abundance: medium-sized; CDR3aa: CASSYQQGSEAFF; CDR3nt: TGTGCCAGCAGTTACCAACAGGGTTCTGAAGCTTTCTTT
v_gene: TRBV20-1; d_gene: TRBD2; j_gene: TRBJ2-2; len: 16; abundance: .; CDR3aa: CSARLAGGPNTGELFF; CDR3nt: TGCAGTGCTAGATTAGCGGGGGGGCCCAACACCGGGGAGCTGTTTTTT
v_gene: TRBV2; d_gene: .; j_gene: TRBJ1-5; len: 14; abundance: few; CDR3aa: CASSAGVGSQPQHF; CDR3nt: TGTGCCAGCAGTGCAGGGGTCGGTAGTCAGCCCCAGCATTTT